The 21 T cell receptor beta chains in this list originate from one sample, sequenced in a study of naive and memory T cell subsets. An equimolar mix of two oligonucleotides served as the beta constant-region primer for TRBC1 and TRBC2. TCRdb recomputed calls from the UMI-ligation and nested PCR reads with MiXCR, one row per CDR3 protein. Of under 40,000 distinct CDR3 sequences listed, 13% were seen once; the top ten hold roughly 21%. Sequences were obtained from effector memory CD4+ T cells from blood. Subset: effector memory, CD45RA- CD27-. These receptor sequences come from a human donor in good health.

This clonotype has a count of ten or more. The rearrangement links TRBV7-6 to TRBJ2-1; D unclear. V shed 2 bases and J shed 8 bases, with 10 bases lying between them. This CDR3 comprises 13 residues. From germline, CDR1 is SGHVS and CDR2 FNYEAQ. CDR3 coding DNA: TGTGCCAGCAGCTTAATTCCGGCCGATGAGCAGTTCTTC. It translates to CASSLIPADEQFF.

The sample holds a few counts of this clonotype. The rearrangement uses TRBV20-1 and TRBJ1-1; a weak D match, TRBD1 (5 bases). This CDR3 spans 16 amino acids. CDR1 and CDR2 from the germline V gene are DFQATT and SNEGSKA (reference sequence). Trimming stripped 3 bases from V and 1 base from J, with 18 bases between. The CDR3 DNA sequence: TGCAGTGCTAGTCCGGGGGTTTGGATGAGGAACACTGAAGCTTTCTTT. Translation gives CSASPGVWMRNTEAFF.

This clonotype was seen more than once but under ten times. V gene TRBV12-3 or TRBV12-4 combines with J gene TRBJ1-2; D not certain. The CDR3 sequence is 13 residues long. Trimming shortened V by 6 bases and J by 5 bases, and 13 bases separated the two germline ends. CDR3 sequence reads: CASSGELIYGYTF. The CDR3 DNA is TGTGCCAGCAGCGGAGAGCTTATATATGGCTACACCTTC.

The sample holds a few counts of this clonotype. This chain connects TRBV7-2 to TRBJ2-5; 10 bases match TRBD2. CDR1 SGHTA and CDR2 FQGNSA come from the germline V gene. The CDR3 spans 15 residues. The V gene end was trimmed by 4 bases and the J gene end by 3 bases; junction bases not matched to a gene: 5. The CDR3 bases are TGTGCCAGCAGCTGGAGAGGGACTAGCGAAGAGACCCAGTACTTC. This encodes CASSWRGTSEETQYF.

This clonotype showed up many times. The genes are TRBV4-2 and TRBJ2-7; D perhaps matches TRBD1 (6 bases). Trimming cost V 4 bases and J 5 bases, with 15 bases left between them. From germline, CDR1 is LGHNA and CDR2 YNFKEQ. The CDR3 is 14 amino acids. The CDR3 protein is CASSLAGAGDEQYF. In DNA form, the CDR3 reads TGTGCCAGCAGCCTAGCAGGGGCAGGTGACGAGCAGTACTTC.

A few counts support this clonotype. This chain uses TRBV25-1 with TRBJ2-7, with 8 bases fitting TRBD2. J gave up 2 bases and V 4 bases, and 4 bases lay outside the gene matches. Germline values: CDR1 MGHDK, CDR2 SYGVNS. This CDR3 spans 14 amino acids. Here the CDR3 DNA reads TGTGCCAGCAGTGCCTTAGCGGGAACCTACGAGCAGTACTTC. As protein: CASSALAGTYEQYF.

This clonotype was seen repeatedly, ten times or more. J is TRBJ2-3 and V is TRBV10-3; TRBD2 matches 7 bases. The CDR3 totals 15 residues. Trimming cost V 4 bases and J 2 bases; bases outside gene matches: 6. Germline assignment: CDR1 ENHRY and CDR2 SYGVKD. The CDR3 nucleotides read TGTGCCATCAGTGTAGGACTAGGTTCCACAGATACGCAGTATTTT. Protein product: CAISVGLGSTDTQYF.

This clonotype was found many times. CDR3 sequence reads: CASSQDHLLNEQFF. CDR3 sequence (DNA): TGCGCCAGCAGCCAAGATCATCTTCTCAATGAGCAGTTCTTC. The chain carries TRBV4-1 and TRBJ2-1; D not resolved. V lost 0 bases, J lost 6 bases, and 9 bases lay in between. In germline, CDR1 is MGHRA, CDR2 YSYEKL. This CDR3 is 14 amino acids long.

This clonotype showed up many times. The chain links TRBV2 to TRBJ2-7; tentatively, D is TRBD2 (6 bases). The germline CDR1 and CDR2 sequences are SNHLY and FYNNEI. V was clipped by 7 bases and J by 3 bases, with 13 bases between them. The length of the CDR3 is 13 residues. For the CDR3, the DNA is TGTGCCAGCAATGGCAGGGAGGTCTACGAGCAGTACTTC. It yields the protein CASNGREVYEQYF.

This clonotype was detected a few times. The chain couples TRBV19 to TRBJ1-1; D possibly corresponds to TRBD1 (5 bases). This CDR3 spans 16 amino acids. Trimming removed 4 bases at V and 1 base at J, with 16 bases between. Germline CDR1 LNHDA, CDR2 SQIVND (reference sequence). DNA for the CDR3: TGTGCCAGTAGTAACACTCGAAGGGGAGCGAACACTGAAGCTTTCTTT. Translation: CASSNTRRGANTEAFF.

This clonotype was counted a few times. The chain is built from TRBV7-9 and TRBJ2-6, with D perhaps being TRBD1 or TRBD2 (6 bases each). The CDR3 is 18 amino acids. From germline, CDR1 is SEHNR and CDR2 FQNEAQ (reference sequence). Trimming pared 5 bases from V and 0 bases from J, leaving 17 bases between. CDR3 bases: TGTGCCAGCAGCATCGGAGGGGGTCCCCCCTCTGGGGCCAACGTCCTGACTTTC. It is translated as CASSIGGGPPSGANVLTF.

The chain combines TRBV20-1 with TRBJ2-5; D is unclear. With 8 bases removed from V and 1 base from J, the gap between germline ends came to 11 bases. The CDR3 covers 12 residues. The germline V gene has CDR1 DFQATT and CDR2 SNEGSKA (reference sequence). The DNA of the CDR3 is TGCAGTTCCTCGACCCTCCAAGAGACCCAGTACTTC. Amino acids: CSSSTLQETQYF.

The sample holds a few counts of this clonotype. The chain employs TRBV7-8 and TRBJ2-7, with a possible D match to TRBD2 (7 bases). The V end was cut by 5 bases, the J end by 5 bases, with 16 bases between. This CDR3 is built from 14 residues. The germline V gene encodes CDR1 SGHVS and CDR2 FQNEAQ. CDR3 bases: TGTGCCAGCAGCCCTGGGGGGGCGATTGACGAGCAGTACTTC. Its protein product is CASSPGGAIDEQYF. The full variable domain, its missing parts supplied by reference TRBV7-8 and TRBJ2-7, is GAGVSQSPRYKVAKRGQDVALRCDPISGHVSLFWYQQALGQGPEFLTYFQNEAQLDKSGLPSDRFFAERPEGSVSTLKIQRTQQEDSAVYLCASSPGGAIDEQYFGPGTRLTVT.

The V and J genes are TRBV4-1 and TRBJ1-6; D gene uncertain. CDR3 length: 14 amino acids. Between the trimmed V and J ends, which lost 2 bases and 6 bases, there was a span of 8 bases. Germline loops: CDR1 MGHRA, CDR2 YSYEKL. CDR3: CASSQSSVNSPLHF. The CDR3 DNA reads TGCGCCAGCAGCCAATCATCGGTTAATTCACCCCTCCACTTT.

The chain carries TRBV28 and TRBJ2-1; a possible D gene is TRBD2 (6 bases). Trimming pared 7 bases from V and 11 bases from J, leaving 15 bases between. Germline CDR1 is MDHEN and CDR2 is SYDVKM. The CDR3 contains 12 residues. CDR3 DNA sequence: TGTGCCAGCAACCGGCCGGGGGTTAAGCAGTTCTTC. This gives the protein CASNRPGVKQFF.

This clonotype has at least ten counts. This chain links TRBV6-2 or TRBV6-3 with TRBJ2-7; 7 bases align to TRBD1. Germline V lookup: CDR1 MNHEY, CDR2 SVGEGT. V gave up 4 bases and J gave up 3 bases; unmatched junction bases: 6. There are 14 residues in the CDR3. The CDR3 DNA is TGTGCCAGCAGTTGGCCGGGACAGAACTACGAGCAGTACTTC. This sequence encodes CASSWPGQNYEQYF.

This clonotype was detected ten times or more. The V call is TRBV5-4, the J call TRBJ2-3, with 10 bases matching TRBD2. CDR3 length equals 16 residues. V lost 0 bases and J lost 4; bases outside the gene matches: 5. Germline loops: CDR1 SGHNT, CDR2 YYREEE (reference sequence). The CDR3 protein is CASSLALAGVADTQYF. The CDR3 DNA is TGTGCCAGCAGCTTGGCCCTAGCGGGAGTCGCAGATACGCAGTATTTT.

This clonotype has just a few counts. CDR3 sequence: CASSRGGTDTQYF. In DNA form, the CDR3 reads TGTGCCAGCAGCCGGGGGGGCACAGATACGCAGTATTTT. The chain has TRBV3-1 and TRBJ2-3; the D gene is possibly TRBD2 (6 bases). This CDR3 is 13 amino acids long. Looked up from germline, CDR1 is LGHDT and CDR2 is YNNKEL (reference sequence). Trimming removed 4 bases from V and 1 base from J, with 6 bases in between.

The rearrangement joins TRBV27 to TRBJ2-7; D is possibly TRBD2 (6 bases). Trimming removed 6 bases at V and 4 bases at J, with 16 bases between. In germline, CDR1 is MNHEY, CDR2 SMNVEV (reference sequence). There are 14 residues in the CDR3. The CDR3: CASRKGPGGYEQYF. The CDR3 DNA reads TGTGCCAGCAGAAAGGGTCCCGGGGGTTACGAGCAGTACTTC.

CDR3: CASSQVAGSAQFF. The CDR3 nucleotides are TGTGCCAGCAGCCAAGTCGCGGGATCGGCCCAGTTCTTC. V usage is TRBV3-1 and J usage is TRBJ2-1; perhaps TRBD2 as D (6 bases). V dropped 1 base and J dropped 13 bases, with 14 bases sitting between them. CDR3 length: 13 residues. The germline gives CDR1 LGHDT, CDR2 YNNKEL (reference sequence).

This sequence joins TRBV4-1 and TRBJ2-7, with 12 bases aligning to TRBD2. Germline-derived CDR1 and CDR2 are MGHRA and YSYEKL. Trimming removed 3 bases from V and 3 bases from J; junction bases left unmatched: 3. There are 15 residues in the CDR3. The CDR3 loop reads CASSQTSGSLYEQYF. The CDR3, as DNA: TGCGCCAGCAGCCAGACTAGCGGGAGTCTCTACGAGCAGTACTTC.